This T cell receptor beta chain was sequenced for a study of early T cells in non-severe SARS-CoV-2 infection. This clonotype was counted at least ten times. TCRdb reprocessed the 5' RACE reads with MiXCR, giving one entry per CDR3 protein. Of more than 65,000 distinct CDR3 sequences in the sample, 9.5% to 15% were seen once. Germline V gene data show CDR1 as MNHEY and CDR2 as SVGAGI. CDR3 size: 20 residues. Trimming pared 0 bases from V and 2 bases from J, leaving 22 bases between. The sequenced sample was whole blood. The receptor was isolated from an adult who was a healthcare worker with PCR-confirmed SARS-CoV-2 infection or an uninfected control (not recorded which). The J gene is TRBJ2-2, the V gene TRBV6-5; D uncertain. CDR3 residues: CASSYSRNPGKRGNTGELFF. In nucleotides, the CDR3 is TGTGCCAGCAGTTACTCGAGAAATCCAGGCAAAAGAGGAAACACCGGGGAGCTGTTTTTT.